This entry lists 3 T cell receptor beta chains sequenced from one sample in a study of beta chain features in type 1 diabetes. Every isolated RNA sample was fully reverse transcribed, so sequencing captured expressed TCRB transcripts. The repertoire was sequenced with immunoSEQ multiplex PCR; TCRdb's copy has only in-frame clones and lacks some. The sample shows hundreds of thousands of clones, around 15% of them seen only once. Sample: central memory CD4+ T cells from blood. The receptor set was obtained from a young man in good health.

The chain employs TRBV5-4 and TRBJ2-1, with D unclear. CDR3 length equals 16 residues. Germline CDR1 and CDR2: SGHNT and YYREEE (reference sequence). V gave up 4 bases and J gave up 4 bases, with 18 bases separating them. The CDR3, as DNA: TGTGCCAGCAGCCCTCAGACGAGTTCAGAGTACAATGAGCAGTTCTTC. This codes for CASSPQTSSEYNEQFF.

This clone was recorded a few times. The chain joins TRBV30 to TRBJ1-2; no reliable D call. Looked up from germline, CDR1 is GTSNPN and CDR2 is SVGIG (reference sequence). This CDR3 region has 15 residues. V was shortened by 0 bases and J by 8 bases, with 19 bases between the two germline ends. DNA of the CDR3: TGTGCCTGGAGTGTGGGGATCCTCCCTTTTAGCGGCTACACCTTC. This sequence encodes CAWSVGILPFSGYTF.

This clone was detected a few times. CDR3 region: CATRQGAGETQYF. In DNA form, the CDR3 reads TGTGCCACCCGACAGGGGGCTGGGGAGACCCAGTACTTC. This sequence joins TRBV19 and TRBJ2-5, with 10 nucleotides matching TRBD1. There are 13 residues in the CDR3. V lost 10 bases, J lost 5 bases, and 7 bases stayed unmatched. Germline V gene lookup returns CDR1 LNHDA and CDR2 SQIVND (reference sequence).